This TCR beta chain was sequenced during a study of shared clonotypes between healthy human individuals. Regarding the study as a whole: Relative to clonotypes present in all four donors, those not shared had lower generation probabilities. What rarefaction showed was incomplete sorted-subset sequencing despite large depth. Among donors, clonotype sharing was expected to be affected by sequencing depth.

With respect to this clone: Its antigen remains unknown. It is unclear where the CDR3 begins or ends on the DNA, so no DNA is shown, and the CDR3 is as TCRdb lists it.

Inclusive of both ends, the CDR3 amounts to 15 amino acids. Each cell subset's genomic DNA was divided evenly among several immunoSEQ plates. The repertoire was sequenced with immunoSEQ multiplex PCR; TCRdb's copy has only in-frame clones and lacks some. Among about 2,500,000 clones, more than 90% were seen once, and the ten largest hold roughly 0.13%. This receptor was taken from a man in his late teens or twenties in good health. The rearrangement links TRBV21-1 to TRBJ2-2; TRBD2 reflects the table's D call only, with no check against the DNA. TRBV21-1 is given as a pseudogene. Sequencing input: naive CD4+ T cells sorted from blood. As for subset: CD45RA+ positively selected. The CDR3 reads CASSKWGEGTGELFF.